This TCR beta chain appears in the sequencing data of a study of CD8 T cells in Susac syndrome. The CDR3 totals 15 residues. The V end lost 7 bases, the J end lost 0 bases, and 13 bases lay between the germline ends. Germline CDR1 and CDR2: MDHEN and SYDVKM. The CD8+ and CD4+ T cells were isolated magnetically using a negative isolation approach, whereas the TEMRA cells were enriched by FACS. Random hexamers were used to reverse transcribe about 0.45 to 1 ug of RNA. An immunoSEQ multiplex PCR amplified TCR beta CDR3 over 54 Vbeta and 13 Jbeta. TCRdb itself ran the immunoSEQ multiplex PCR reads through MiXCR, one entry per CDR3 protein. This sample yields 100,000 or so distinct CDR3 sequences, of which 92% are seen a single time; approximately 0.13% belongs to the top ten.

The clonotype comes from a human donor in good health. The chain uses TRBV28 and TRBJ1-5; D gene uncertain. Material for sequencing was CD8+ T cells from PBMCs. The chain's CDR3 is CASTRLRDSNQPQHF. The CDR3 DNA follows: TGTGCCAGCACCCGGCTTCGGGATAGCAATCAGCCCCAGCATTTT.